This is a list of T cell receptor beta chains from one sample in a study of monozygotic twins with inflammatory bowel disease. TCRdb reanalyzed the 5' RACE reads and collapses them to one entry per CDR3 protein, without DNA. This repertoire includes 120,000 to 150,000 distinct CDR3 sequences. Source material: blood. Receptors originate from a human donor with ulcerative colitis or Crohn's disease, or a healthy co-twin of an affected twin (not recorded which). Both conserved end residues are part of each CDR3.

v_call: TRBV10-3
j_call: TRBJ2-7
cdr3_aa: CAISDFDSYEQYF

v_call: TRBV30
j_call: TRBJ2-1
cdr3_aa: CAWSEGGGLAYNEQFF

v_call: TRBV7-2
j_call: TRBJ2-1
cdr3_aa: CASSLEYGNEQFF

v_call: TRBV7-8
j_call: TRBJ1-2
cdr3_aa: CASSQSTYGYTF

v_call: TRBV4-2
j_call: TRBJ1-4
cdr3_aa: CASSTATGATNEKLFF

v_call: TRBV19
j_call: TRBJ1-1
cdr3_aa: CASSIPSRGSTEAFF

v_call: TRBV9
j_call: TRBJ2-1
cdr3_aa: CASSVLQGNEQFF

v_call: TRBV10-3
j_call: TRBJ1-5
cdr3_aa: CAISEDSDQPQHF

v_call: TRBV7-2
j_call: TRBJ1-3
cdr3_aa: CASSLVQVSGNTIYF

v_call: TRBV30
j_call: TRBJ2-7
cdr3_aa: CAWSGESSYEQYF

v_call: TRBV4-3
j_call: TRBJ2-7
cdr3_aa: CASSLWKTYEQYF

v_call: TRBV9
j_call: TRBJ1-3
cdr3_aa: CASSVGRTGNTIYF

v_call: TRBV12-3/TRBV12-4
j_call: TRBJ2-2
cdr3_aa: CASSLGAPGELFF

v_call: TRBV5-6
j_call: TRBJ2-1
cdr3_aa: CASSLVQGAGNEQFF

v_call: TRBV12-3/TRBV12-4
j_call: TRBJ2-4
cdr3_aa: CASSSSTLAKNIQYF

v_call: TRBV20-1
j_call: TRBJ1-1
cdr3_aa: CSAEGDRVNTEAFF

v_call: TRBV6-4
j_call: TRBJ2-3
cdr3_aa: CASSDSAGGPDTQYF

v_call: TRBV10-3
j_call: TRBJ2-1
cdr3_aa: CAISGGSNEQFF

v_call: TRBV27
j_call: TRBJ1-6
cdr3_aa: CASSSSWAPEKPLHF

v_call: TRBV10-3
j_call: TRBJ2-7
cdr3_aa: CAISESRETYEQYF

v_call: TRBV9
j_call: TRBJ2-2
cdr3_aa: CASSVWDSSAGHGELFF

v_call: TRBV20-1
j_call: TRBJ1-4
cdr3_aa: CSGGGLANEKLFF

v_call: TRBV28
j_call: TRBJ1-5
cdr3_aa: CASNRRRVGQPQHF

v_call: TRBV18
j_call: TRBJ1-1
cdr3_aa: CASSPLDSYNTEAFF

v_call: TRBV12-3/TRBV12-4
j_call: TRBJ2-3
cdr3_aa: CASSFSRTDTQYF

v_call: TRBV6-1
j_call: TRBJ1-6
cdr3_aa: CASRPDGSNSPLHF

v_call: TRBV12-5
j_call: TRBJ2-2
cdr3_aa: CASGLWQTNTGELFF

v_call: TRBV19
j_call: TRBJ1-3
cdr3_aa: CASRLSAQASGNTIYF

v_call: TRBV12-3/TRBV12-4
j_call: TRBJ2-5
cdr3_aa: CASSLALPRETQYF

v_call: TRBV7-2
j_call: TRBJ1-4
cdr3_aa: CASSLPTASNEKLFF

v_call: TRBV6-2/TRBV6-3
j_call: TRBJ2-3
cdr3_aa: CASSSRDRTSTDTQYF

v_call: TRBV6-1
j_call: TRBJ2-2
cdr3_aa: CASSPTTVNTGELFF

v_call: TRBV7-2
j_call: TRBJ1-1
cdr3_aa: CASSRGGGTMNTEAFF

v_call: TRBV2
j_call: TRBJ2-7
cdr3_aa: CASSLPLDRGGEQYF

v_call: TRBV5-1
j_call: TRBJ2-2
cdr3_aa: CASSLQGIDTGELFF

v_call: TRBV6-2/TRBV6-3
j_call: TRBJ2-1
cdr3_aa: CASSYSPQGPYNEQFF

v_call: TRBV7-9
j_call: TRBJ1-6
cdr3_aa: CASSLRWGDSPLHF

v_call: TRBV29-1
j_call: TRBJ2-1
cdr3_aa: CSVQGQYNEQFF

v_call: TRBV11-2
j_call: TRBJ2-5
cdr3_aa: CASSLEPDQETQYF

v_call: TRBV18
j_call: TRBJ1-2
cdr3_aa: CASSTSRDRGYTF

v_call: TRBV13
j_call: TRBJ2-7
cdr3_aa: CASSPSLTGQNYEQYF

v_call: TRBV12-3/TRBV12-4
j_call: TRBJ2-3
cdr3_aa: CASSPRGVTDTQYF

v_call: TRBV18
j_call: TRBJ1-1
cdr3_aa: CASSPRARTPEAFF

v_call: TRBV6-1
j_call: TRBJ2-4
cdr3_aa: CASSGPGQVNIQYF

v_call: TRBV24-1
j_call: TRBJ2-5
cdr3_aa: CATSDDSGQSQETQYF

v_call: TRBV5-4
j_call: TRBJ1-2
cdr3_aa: CASSWTGVPDGYTF

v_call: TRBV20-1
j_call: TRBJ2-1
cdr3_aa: CSAAAGGTYNEQSF

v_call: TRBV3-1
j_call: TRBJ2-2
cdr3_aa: CASRVHNRATGELFF

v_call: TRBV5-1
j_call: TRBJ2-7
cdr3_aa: CASSSLSTDSYEQYF

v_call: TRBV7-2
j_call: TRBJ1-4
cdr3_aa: CASSQTGGRATNEKLFF

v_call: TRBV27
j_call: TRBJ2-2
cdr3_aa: CASSFRQGRAGELFF

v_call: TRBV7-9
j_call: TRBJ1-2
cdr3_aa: CASSASGQGANGYTF

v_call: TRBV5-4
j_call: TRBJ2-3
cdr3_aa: CASNGGVPTDTQYF